This T cell receptor beta chain was retrieved from a study of T-cell memory formation after mild COVID-19. CDR3 size: 14 residues. The germline V and J ends were trimmed by 5 bases and 5 bases, with 13 bases remaining between them. The germline V gene has CDR1 SGHAT and CDR2 FQNNGV. In regard to this clonotype: What it binds is not known.

TCRdb redid the calling of the 5' RACE reads with MiXCR, one entry per CDR3 protein. The table has roughly 43,000 distinct CDR3 sequences, 8% to 10% seen once. Whole-study findings and limits: Proof of SARS-CoV-2 specificity was absent for the second-wave clones that crested on day 37.

The specimen sequenced was PBMCs or a T cell subset sorted from them (not recorded which). This rearrangement joins TRBV11-2 to TRBJ1-5, with D perhaps matching TRBD1 (5 bases). The receptor was derived from an adult woman who had mild COVID-19 (a few samples of this study predate the infection). Cell type and time point are not known. The CDR3 DNA reads as TGTGCCAGCAGCCAGGGTCAGGAGCATCAGCCCCAGCATTTT. Translated: CASSQGQEHQPQHF. Full variable domain (remainder filled in from reference TRBV11-2 and TRBJ1-5): EAGVAQSPRYKIIEKRQSVAFWCNPISGHATLYWYQQILGQGPKLLIQFQNNGVVDDSQLPKDRFSAERLKGVDSTLKIQPAKLEDSAVYLCASSQGQEHQPQHFGDGTRLSIL.